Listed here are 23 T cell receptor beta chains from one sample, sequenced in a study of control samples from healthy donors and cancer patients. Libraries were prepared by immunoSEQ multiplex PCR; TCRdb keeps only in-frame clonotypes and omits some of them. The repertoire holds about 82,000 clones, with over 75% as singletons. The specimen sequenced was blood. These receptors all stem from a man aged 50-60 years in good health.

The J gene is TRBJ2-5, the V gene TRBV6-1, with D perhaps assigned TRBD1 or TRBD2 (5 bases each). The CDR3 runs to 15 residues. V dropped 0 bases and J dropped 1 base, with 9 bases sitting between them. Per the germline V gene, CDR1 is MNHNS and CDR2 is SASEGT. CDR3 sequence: CASSEAGRTQETQYF. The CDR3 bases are TGTGCCAGCAGTGAAGCGGGACGGACCCAAGAGACCCAGTACTTC.

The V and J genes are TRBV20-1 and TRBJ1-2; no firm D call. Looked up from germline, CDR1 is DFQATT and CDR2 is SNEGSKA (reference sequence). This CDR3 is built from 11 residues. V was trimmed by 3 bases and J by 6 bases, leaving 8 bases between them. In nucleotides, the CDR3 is TGCAGTGCTAGTAGCCGGAATGGCTACACCTTC. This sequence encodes CSASSRNGYTF.

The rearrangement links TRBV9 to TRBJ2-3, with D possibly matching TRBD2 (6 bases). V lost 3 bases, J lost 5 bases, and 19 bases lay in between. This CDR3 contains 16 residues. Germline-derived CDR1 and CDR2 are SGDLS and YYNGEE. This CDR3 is CASSAPHGGGGDTQYF. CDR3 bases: TGTGCCAGCAGCGCGCCCCACGGGGGTGGTGGAGATACGCAGTATTTT. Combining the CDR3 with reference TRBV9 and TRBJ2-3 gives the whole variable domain DSGVTQTPKHLITATGQRVTLRCSPRSGDLSVYWYQQSLDQGLQFLIQYYNGEERAKGNILERFSAQQFPDLHSELNLSSLELGDSALYFCASSAPHGGGGDTQYFGPGTRLTVL.

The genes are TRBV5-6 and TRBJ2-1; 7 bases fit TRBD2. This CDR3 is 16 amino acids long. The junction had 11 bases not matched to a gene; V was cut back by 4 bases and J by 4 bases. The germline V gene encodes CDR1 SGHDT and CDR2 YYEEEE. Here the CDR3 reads CASSPLGGGEYNEQFF. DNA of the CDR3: TGTGCCAGCAGCCCACTGGGCGGGGGAGAATACAATGAGCAGTTCTTC.

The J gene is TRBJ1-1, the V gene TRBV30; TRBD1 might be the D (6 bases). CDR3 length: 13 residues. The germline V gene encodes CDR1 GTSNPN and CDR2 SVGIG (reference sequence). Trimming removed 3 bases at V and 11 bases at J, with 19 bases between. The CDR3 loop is CAWSDRGGLAAFF. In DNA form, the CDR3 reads TGTGCCTGGAGCGATCGAGGGGGTCTGGCGGCTTTCTTT.

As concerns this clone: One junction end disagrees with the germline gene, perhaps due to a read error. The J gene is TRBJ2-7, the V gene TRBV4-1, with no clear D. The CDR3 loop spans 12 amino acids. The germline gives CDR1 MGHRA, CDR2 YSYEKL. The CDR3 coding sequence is TGCGCCAGCAGCCAAGCTGAGACGGCCCTCGCCTTC. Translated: CASSQAETALAF.

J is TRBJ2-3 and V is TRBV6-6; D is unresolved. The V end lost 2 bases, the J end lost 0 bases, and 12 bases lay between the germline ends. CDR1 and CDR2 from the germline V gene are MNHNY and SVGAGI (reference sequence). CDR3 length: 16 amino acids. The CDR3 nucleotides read TGTGCCAGCAGTTACCTCAAGACCTCTAGCACAGATACGCAGTATTTT. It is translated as CASSYLKTSSTDTQYF.

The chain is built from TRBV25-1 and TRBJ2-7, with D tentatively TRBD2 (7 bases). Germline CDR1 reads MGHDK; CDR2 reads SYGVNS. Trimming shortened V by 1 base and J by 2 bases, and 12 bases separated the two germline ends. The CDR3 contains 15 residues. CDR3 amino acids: CASSESGGQTYEQYF. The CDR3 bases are TGTGCCAGCAGTGAATCGGGGGGCCAGACCTACGAGCAGTACTTC.

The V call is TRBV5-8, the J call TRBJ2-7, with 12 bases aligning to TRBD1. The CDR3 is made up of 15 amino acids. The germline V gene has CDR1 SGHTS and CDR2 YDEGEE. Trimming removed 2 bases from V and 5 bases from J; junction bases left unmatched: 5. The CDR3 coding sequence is TGTGCCAGCAGCTTCATGGGACAGGGGGCCAACGAGCAGTACTTC. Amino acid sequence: CASSFMGQGANEQYF.

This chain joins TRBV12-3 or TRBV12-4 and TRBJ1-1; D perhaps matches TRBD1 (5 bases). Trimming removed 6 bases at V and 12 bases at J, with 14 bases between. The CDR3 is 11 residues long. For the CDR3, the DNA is TGTGCCAGCAGGCTGGGGGAGGGAACTTTCTTT. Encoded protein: CASRLGEGTFF.

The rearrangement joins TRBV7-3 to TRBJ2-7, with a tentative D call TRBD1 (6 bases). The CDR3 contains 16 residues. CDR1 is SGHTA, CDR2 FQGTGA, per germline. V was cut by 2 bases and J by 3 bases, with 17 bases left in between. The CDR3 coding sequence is TGTGCCAGCAGCTTAGGTCCCGACAGGAACCTCTACGAGCAGTACTTC. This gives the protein CASSLGPDRNLYEQYF.

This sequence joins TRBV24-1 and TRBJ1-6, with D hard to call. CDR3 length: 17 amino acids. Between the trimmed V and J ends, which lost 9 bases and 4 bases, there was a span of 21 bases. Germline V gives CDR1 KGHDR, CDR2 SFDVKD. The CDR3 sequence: CATQDSPGVIYNSPLHF. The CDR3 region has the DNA TGTGCCACCCAAGATTCGCCAGGTGTCATATATAATTCACCCCTCCACTTT.

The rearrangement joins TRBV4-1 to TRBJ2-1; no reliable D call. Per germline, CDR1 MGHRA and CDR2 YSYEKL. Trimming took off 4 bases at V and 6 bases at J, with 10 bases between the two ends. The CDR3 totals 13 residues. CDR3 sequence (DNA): TGCGCCAGCAGCCTCCCAGGTGGCAATGAGCAGTTCTTC. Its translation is CASSLPGGNEQFF.

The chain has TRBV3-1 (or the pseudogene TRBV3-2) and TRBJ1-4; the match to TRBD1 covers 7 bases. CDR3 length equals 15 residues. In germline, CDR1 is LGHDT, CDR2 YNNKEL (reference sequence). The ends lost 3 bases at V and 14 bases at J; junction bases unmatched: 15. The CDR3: CASSHLEGGAESLFF. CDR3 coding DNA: TGTGCCAGCAGCCATCTTGAAGGGGGCGCGGAAAGCCTGTTTTTT.

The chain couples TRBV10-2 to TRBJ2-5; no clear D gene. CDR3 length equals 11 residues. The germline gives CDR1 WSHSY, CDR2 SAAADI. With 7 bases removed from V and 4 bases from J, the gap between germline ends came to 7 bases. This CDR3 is CASTMGETQYF. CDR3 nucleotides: TGCGCCAGCACCATGGGAGAGACCCAGTACTTC.

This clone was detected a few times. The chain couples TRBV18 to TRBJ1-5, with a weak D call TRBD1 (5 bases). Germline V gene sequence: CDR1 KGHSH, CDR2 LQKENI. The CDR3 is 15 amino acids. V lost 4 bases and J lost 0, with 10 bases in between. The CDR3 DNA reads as TGTGCCAGCTCACTTCAGGGCTATAGCAATCAGCCCCAGCATTTT. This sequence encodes CASSLQGYSNQPQHF.

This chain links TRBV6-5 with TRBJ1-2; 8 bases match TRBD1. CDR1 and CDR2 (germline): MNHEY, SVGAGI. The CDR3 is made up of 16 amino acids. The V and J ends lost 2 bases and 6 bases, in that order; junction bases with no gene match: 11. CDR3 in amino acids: CASSYGTGAYIDGYTF. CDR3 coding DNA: TGTGCCAGCAGTTACGGGACAGGCGCTTATATTGATGGCTACACCTTC.

CDR3 sequence (DNA): TGTGCCAGCAGACCGGGACTCCAGTCAAATCAGCCCCAGCATTTT. It yields the protein CASRPGLQSNQPQHF. The rearrangement links TRBV5-5 to TRBJ1-5; tentatively, D is TRBD1 (5 bases). The CDR3 totals 15 residues. The ends were cut back, 5 bases at V and 4 bases at J, with 16 bases in the middle. CDR1 and CDR2 from the germline V gene are SGHKS and YYEKEE (reference sequence).

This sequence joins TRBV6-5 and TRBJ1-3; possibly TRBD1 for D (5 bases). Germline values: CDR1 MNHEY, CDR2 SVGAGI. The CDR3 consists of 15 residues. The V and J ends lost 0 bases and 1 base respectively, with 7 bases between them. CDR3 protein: CASSYSPGSGNTIYF. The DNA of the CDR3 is TGTGCCAGCAGTTACTCGCCAGGGTCTGGAAACACCATATATTTT.

The CDR3 DNA reads as TGTGCCAGCAGCCCACGACAGGGGAGCGAAAAACTGTTTTTT. Translated: CASSPRQGSEKLFF. The rearrangement uses TRBV5-4 and TRBJ1-4; the match to TRBD1 covers 8 bases. CDR1 and CDR2 (germline): SGHNT, YYREEE (reference sequence). V shed 4 bases and J 8 bases; nucleotides not matched to a gene: 7. This CDR3 has 14 amino acids.

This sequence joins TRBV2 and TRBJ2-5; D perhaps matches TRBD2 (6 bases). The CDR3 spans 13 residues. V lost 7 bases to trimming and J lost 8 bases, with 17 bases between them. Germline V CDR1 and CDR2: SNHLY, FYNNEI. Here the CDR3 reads CASTLGTAGTQYF. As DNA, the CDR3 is TGTGCCAGCACCTTAGGGACTGCGGGAACCCAGTACTTC.

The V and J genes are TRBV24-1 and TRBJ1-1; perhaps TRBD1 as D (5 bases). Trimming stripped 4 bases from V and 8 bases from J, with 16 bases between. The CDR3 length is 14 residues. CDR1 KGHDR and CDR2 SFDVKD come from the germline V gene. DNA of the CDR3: TGTGCCACCAGTGACGGACGGGGGGATACCGAAGCTTTCTTT. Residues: CATSDGRGDTEAFF.

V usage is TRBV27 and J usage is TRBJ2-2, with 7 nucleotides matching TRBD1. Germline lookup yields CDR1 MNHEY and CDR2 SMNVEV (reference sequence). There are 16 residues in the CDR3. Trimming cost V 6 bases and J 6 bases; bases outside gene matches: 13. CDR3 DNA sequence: TGTGCCAGCAGCTTCTCGGGACAGCGTTCTGCCGGGGAGCTGTTTTTT. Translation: CASSFSGQRSAGELFF.